A selection of T cell receptor beta chains follows, all from one sample in a study of blood T cell repertoires in COVID-19. TCRdb's copy holds only in-frame clones and misses some; the assay was immunoSEQ multiplex PCR. The sample lists around 380,000 clones, about 89% occurring once. Sequenced material: PBMCs or T cells enriched from blood (not recorded which). Receptor source: a man aged 30-40 years who had recovered from COVID-19. The CDR3 runs from the conserved cysteine through the conserved F or W. D genes are given only for firm matches. The size field is filled for only some rows; it gives once, few, many or a size class.

D gene: -; J gene: TRBJ2-7; clone size: -; V gene: TRBV25-1; CDR3 length: 13; CDR3 protein: CASSGGTIYEQYF; CDR3 DNA: TGTGCCAGCAGTGGGGGGACAATCTACGAGCAGTACTTC
D gene: -; J gene: TRBJ1-1; clone size: -; V gene: TRBV12-5; CDR3 length: 14; CDR3 protein: CASGLDLLNTEAFF; CDR3 DNA: TGTGCTAGTGGTTTGGATCTACTGAACACTGAAGCTTTCTTT
D gene: -; J gene: TRBJ2-1; clone size: -; V gene: TRBV4-1; CDR3 length: 14; CDR3 protein: CASSHRGSYNEQFF; CDR3 DNA: TGCGCCAGCAGCCACAGGGGTTCCTACAATGAGCAGTTCTTC
D gene: TRBD2; J gene: TRBJ2-5; clone size: -; V gene: TRBV10-1; CDR3 length: 17; CDR3 protein: CASSDGLAGGYQETQYF; CDR3 DNA: TGCGCCAGCAGTGATGGACTAGCGGGGGGTTACCAAGAGACCCAGTACTTC
D gene: -; J gene: TRBJ2-3; clone size: -; V gene: TRBV9; CDR3 length: 15; CDR3 protein: CASSVAGSPTDTQYF; CDR3 DNA: TGTGCCAGCAGCGTCGCGGGGAGCCCCACAGATACGCAGTATTTT
D gene: TRBD1; J gene: TRBJ2-6; clone size: -; V gene: TRBV11-2; CDR3 length: 17; CDR3 protein: CASSHGQGNSGANVLTF; CDR3 DNA: TGTGCCAGCAGCCATGGACAGGGCAACTCTGGGGCCAACGTCCTGACTTTC
D gene: -; J gene: TRBJ1-5; clone size: -; V gene: TRBV11-1; CDR3 length: 13; CDR3 protein: CASSLDRDQPQHF; CDR3 DNA: TGTGCCAGCAGCTTAGACAGAGATCAGCCCCAGCATTTT
D gene: TRBD2; J gene: TRBJ2-7; clone size: -; V gene: TRBV14; CDR3 length: 14; CDR3 protein: CASSPTSAGYEQYF; CDR3 DNA: TGTGCCAGCAGCCCAACTAGCGCAGGGTACGAGCAGTACTTC
D gene: -; J gene: TRBJ2-3; clone size: -; V gene: TRBV5-1; CDR3 length: 17; CDR3 protein: CASSLDGAGPAADTQYF; CDR3 DNA: TGCGCCAGCAGCTTGGATGGGGCGGGGCCGGCAGCAGATACGCAGTATTTT
D gene: TRBD1; J gene: TRBJ1-5; clone size: -; V gene: TRBV19; CDR3 length: 13; CDR3 protein: CASSMQGAQPQHF; CDR3 DNA: TGTGCCAGTAGTATGCAGGGGGCTCAGCCCCAGCATTTT
D gene: -; J gene: TRBJ1-2; clone size: -; V gene: TRBV30; CDR3 length: 11; CDR3 protein: CAWQTAYGYTF; CDR3 DNA: TGTGCCTGGCAGACAGCTTATGGCTACACCTTC
D gene: TRBD2; J gene: TRBJ2-1; clone size: -; V gene: TRBV4-3; CDR3 length: 16; CDR3 protein: CASSQGYGGAGNEQFF; CDR3 DNA: TGCGCCAGCAGCCAAGGTTACGGGGGGGCGGGGAATGAGCAGTTCTTC
D gene: -; J gene: TRBJ2-1; clone size: once; V gene: TRBV4-2; CDR3 length: 17; CDR3 protein: CASSLIAGQSSYNEQFF; CDR3 DNA: TGTGCCAGCAGCCTGATTGCGGGTCAGAGTTCCTACAATGAGCAGTTCTTC
D gene: -; J gene: TRBJ2-7; clone size: -; V gene: TRBV23-1; CDR3 length: 16; CDR3 protein: CASSHTDRRSSYEQYF; CDR3 DNA: TGCGCCAGCAGTCACACCGACAGGCGAAGCTCCTACGAGCAGTACTTC
D gene: -; J gene: TRBJ1-3; clone size: -; V gene: TRBV7-9; CDR3 length: 14; CDR3 protein: CASSLTGSGNTIYF; CDR3 DNA: TGTGCCAGCAGCCTCACGGGGTCCGGAAACACCATATATTTT
D gene: -; J gene: TRBJ2-1; clone size: -; V gene: TRBV19; CDR3 length: 15; CDR3 protein: CASSRGAGANNEQFF; CDR3 DNA: TGTGCCAGTAGTAGAGGGGCAGGGGCCAACAATGAGCAGTTCTTC
D gene: -; J gene: TRBJ1-1; clone size: -; V gene: TRBV10-2; CDR3 length: 19; CDR3 protein: CASSESRIVGGRMNTEAFF; CDR3 DNA: TGCGCCAGCAGTGAGTCTCGTATCGTCGGGGGTAGGATGAACACTGAAGCTTTCTTT
D gene: -; J gene: TRBJ1-5; clone size: -; V gene: TRBV5-6; CDR3 length: 16; CDR3 protein: CASSLGGSYSNQPQHF; CDR3 DNA: TGTGCCAGCAGCTTGGGCGGGTCTTATAGCAATCAGCCCCAGCATTTT
D gene: TRBD1; J gene: TRBJ1-2; clone size: -; V gene: TRBV12-3/TRBV12-4; CDR3 length: 13; CDR3 protein: CASSLTGGYGYTF; CDR3 DNA: TGTGCCAGCAGTTTGACAGGGGGCTACGGCTACACCTTC
D gene: TRBD1; J gene: TRBJ1-1; clone size: -; V gene: TRBV5-6; CDR3 length: 14; CDR3 protein: CASSWGQGNTEAFF; CDR3 DNA: TGTGCCAGCAGCTGGGGACAGGGGAACACTGAAGCTTTCTTT
D gene: -; J gene: TRBJ2-5; clone size: few; V gene: TRBV7-9; CDR3 length: 15; CDR3 protein: CASSLGAGLGETQYF; CDR3 DNA: TGTGCCAGCAGCTTAGGGGCGGGGCTTGGGGAGACCCAGTACTTC
D gene: TRBD1; J gene: TRBJ1-1; clone size: once; V gene: TRBV7-9; CDR3 length: 14; CDR3 protein: CASSPGDRVTEAFF; CDR3 DNA: TGTGCCAGCAGCCCAGGGGACAGGGTCACTGAAGCTTTCTTT
D gene: TRBD1; J gene: TRBJ2-2; clone size: -; V gene: TRBV7-3; CDR3 length: 15; CDR3 protein: CASSLRQGATGELFF; CDR3 DNA: TGTGCCAGCAGCTTAAGGCAGGGGGCGACCGGGGAGCTGTTTTTT
D gene: -; J gene: TRBJ1-5; clone size: -; V gene: TRBV5-1; CDR3 length: 15; CDR3 protein: CASSRVGGQGQPQHF; CDR3 DNA: TGCGCCAGCAGCCGTGTGGGGGGGCAGGGTCAGCCCCAGCATTTT
D gene: TRBD1; J gene: TRBJ2-1; clone size: -; V gene: TRBV7-9; CDR3 length: 16; CDR3 protein: CASSLSPGQGNNEQFF; CDR3 DNA: TGTGCCAGCAGTTTATCCCCGGGACAGGGGAACAATGAGCAGTTCTTC
D gene: -; J gene: TRBJ2-5; clone size: once; V gene: TRBV3-1/TRBV3-2; CDR3 length: 14; CDR3 protein: CASSFDRLQETQYF; CDR3 DNA: TGTGCCAGCAGCTTCGACAGATTACAAGAGACCCAGTACTTC
D gene: -; J gene: TRBJ1-5; clone size: -; V gene: TRBV6-5; CDR3 length: 14; CDR3 protein: CASSYAQGNQPQHF; CDR3 DNA: TGTGCCAGCAGTTATGCACAGGGCAATCAGCCCCAGCATTTT
D gene: -; J gene: TRBJ1-4; clone size: -; V gene: TRBV27; CDR3 length: 14; CDR3 protein: CASSFRGRDEKLFF; CDR3 DNA: TGTGCCAGCAGTTTCAGGGGCAGGGATGAAAAACTGTTTTTT
D gene: -; J gene: TRBJ1-2; clone size: -; V gene: TRBV11-2; CDR3 length: 13; CDR3 protein: CASSRDRSGGYTF; CDR3 DNA: TGTGCCAGCAGTCGCGACAGGTCTGGAGGCTACACCTTC
D gene: TRBD1; J gene: TRBJ1-4; clone size: -; V gene: TRBV7-9; CDR3 length: 14; CDR3 protein: CASSSDRAREKLFF; CDR3 DNA: TGTGCCAGCAGCTCGGACAGGGCTCGTGAAAAACTGTTTTTT
D gene: TRBD2; J gene: TRBJ2-1; clone size: -; V gene: TRBV10-3; CDR3 length: 16; CDR3 protein: CAIRGGRGDPNDEQFF; CDR3 DNA: TGTGCCATCAGGGGAGGACGGGGGGACCCCAACGATGAGCAGTTCTTC
D gene: TRBD1; J gene: TRBJ2-7; clone size: -; V gene: TRBV25-1; CDR3 length: 13; CDR3 protein: CASGRQGRYEQYF; CDR3 DNA: TGTGCCAGCGGAAGACAGGGTCGGTACGAGCAGTACTTC
D gene: TRBD1; J gene: TRBJ1-2; clone size: once; V gene: TRBV19; CDR3 length: 15; CDR3 protein: CASSPGRGEIYGYTF; CDR3 DNA: TGTGCCAGTAGTCCTGGCAGGGGGGAGATCTATGGCTACACCTTC
D gene: -; J gene: TRBJ1-5; clone size: -; V gene: TRBV5-6; CDR3 length: 14; CDR3 protein: CASSRDSTNQPQHF; CDR3 DNA: TGTGCCAGCAGCCGTGACAGTACTAATCAGCCCCAGCATTTT
D gene: -; J gene: TRBJ1-1; clone size: -; V gene: TRBV10-3; CDR3 length: 16; CDR3 protein: CAIGGHGGGWNTEAFF; CDR3 DNA: TGTGCCATCGGTGGACATGGGGGGGGCTGGAACACTGAAGCTTTCTTT
D gene: -; J gene: TRBJ2-1; clone size: -; V gene: TRBV5-1; CDR3 length: 13; CDR3 protein: CASSPGAYNEQFF; CDR3 DNA: TGCGCCAGCAGCCCTGGGGCTTACAATGAGCAGTTCTTC
D gene: -; J gene: TRBJ2-1; clone size: -; V gene: TRBV19; CDR3 length: 15; CDR3 protein: CASSVIWGTLHEQFF; CDR3 DNA: TGTGCCAGTAGTGTTATATGGGGCACCCTTCATGAGCAGTTCTTC
D gene: -; J gene: TRBJ1-6; clone size: few; V gene: TRBV7-9; CDR3 length: 13; CDR3 protein: CASSPHGGSPLHF; CDR3 DNA: TGTGCCAGCAGCCCACACGGGGGTTCACCCCTCCACTTT